Given below is one TCR beta chain in context. It was with a sample-barcoded 5' primer and a J-beta primer mix that a second PCR of roughly 6 to 11 cycles was run. From the 5' RACE reads, TCRdb called clonotypes with MiXCR, one entry per CDR3 protein. The data contain 800,000 to 1,300,000 distinct CDR3 sequences, around 27% of them singletons. The germline CDR1 and CDR2 sequences are MNHNS and SASEGT. The CDR3 consists of 18 residues. This sample was taken from a study of blood T cells in healthy people across ages. The sample also formed part of further work on T cells of mothers and their children.

This clonotype was sampled from a girl aged 2-15 years in good health. This chain connects TRBV6-1 to TRBJ2-5; TRBD1 matches at 10 bases. Matching the DNA end better, TRBJ2-1 makes the J call doubtful. The specimen was blood. CDR3 loop: CASRPVGYRDRGKNEQFF. The CDR3 region has the DNA TGTGCCAGCAGGCCGGTGGGTTATCGGGACAGGGGAAAGAATGAGCAGTTCTTC.